This T cell receptor (beta chain) comes out of a study of identical twins. General study results and limits: Without tracking the same donors, conclusions rested on cross-sectional statistical analysis.

The CDR3 extends over 15 amino acids. Trimming at V came to 5 bases and at J to 8 bases, leaving 13 bases not matched to a gene. Per germline, CDR1 SGDLS and CDR2 YYNGEE. TCRdb used MiXCR to reprocess the 5' RACE reads, holding one entry per CDR3 protein. The sample yields about 530,000 distinct CDR3 sequences, about a fifth seen once. With respect to this clonotype: The target antigen is unknown.

The sample was also reused in another study, on yellow fever vaccine responses in identical twins.

V and J are TRBV9 and TRBJ2-1, with 7 nucleotides matching TRBD2. This sequence was found in a young woman in good health. Sequenced input: CD4+ T cells sorted from blood. The chain's CDR3 is CASSRTRFIRDEQFF. CDR3 coding DNA: TGTGCCAGCAGTAGGACTAGGTTCATCAGAGATGAGCAGTTCTTC.